Described below is a single T cell receptor (beta chain) sequence and its context. There is no known antigen for this receptor. No much larger clone is present one base from it, and per-base qualities are unavailable. The CDR3 numbers 17 residues from cysteine through phenylalanine. The sequence is cut down to CDR3 DNA, 51 bases in frame from base 1. Reading the germline V gene (reference sequence) gives CDR1 PRHDT and CDR2 FYEKMQ. From V the trimming removes 5 bases and from J it removes 1 base, while the gene matches leave 12 bases of the junction unaccounted for. The data are from a study of blood T cell repertoires in COVID-19 (dated by TCRdb to the early 2020s). In terms of the full investigation: Collaborator samples came from the United States, Italy and Spain and covered acute and convalescent phases of COVID-19. Deeply sampled blood TCRbeta repertoires from subjects exposed to, actively infected with, or recovered from COVID-19 were included in the dataset. Where available, HLA class I and class II types were taken from metadata supplied by the sample provider and were not determined by assay-based typing. The material from the prospective study consisted of cDNA or gDNA derived from T cells, B-cell-depleted T cells, or PBMCs. The repertoires were released in a freely available public database intended as a resource for research on the immune response to SARS-CoV-2. Nearly every sample came with metadata listing a de-identified subject ID, COVID-19 status, age in years and sex. The samples were drawn from the first 160 participants of the ongoing ImmuneRACE study and from 1,254 subjects provided by 6 global collaborators. Results and caveats for the whole study, not just this receptor: The amount of clinical and demographic metadata varied by source and participant and was provided uncurated.

The immunoSEQ Assay, a bias-controlled multiplex PCR, was used to amplify TCRbeta CDR3 regions from genomic DNA. On the study's bioinformatics: Within the assay, amplification of reference gene primers was used to estimate how many nucleated cells each sample contained. To quantify the absolute abundance of each unique TCRbeta CDR3 rearrangement, sequence reads were collapsed and filtered. Productive Simpson clonality was computed per sample as the square root of Simpson's diversity index over productive rearrangements. As stored in TCRdb, this immuneACCESS dataset retains in-frame rearrangements with V and J assigned. A fraction of the clones does not appear; measured against another copy, unresolved V genes explain less than half of the discrepancy, and the remainder lacks a known reason. Clonal size and the V and J genes are those of that table, whereas D and trimming came from the DNA. The sample table shows approximately 150,000 clones, and about 88% are seen once. The ten top clones hold about 2.6% of the sample.

One collaborating source in Seattle enrolled patients while the patients were actively infected and followed the patients over time throughout the course of disease. Collaborating institutions collected whole blood in K2EDTA tubes following their own protocols. For TCRbeta analysis, collaborator samples were shipped as frozen whole blood, as isolated PBMCs, or as DNA extracted from either sample type. The V and J genes are TRBV13 and TRBJ1-1, with 8 bases matching TRBD1. The clonotype originates from a woman older than 75 with COVID-19, enrolled during active disease. The sample comprised peripheral blood. The DNA sequence reads TGTGCCAGCAGCGGACCCTTCTTGGACAGGGAGAACACTGAAGCTTTCTTT. Protein translation: CASSGPFLDRENTEAFF.